This T cell receptor (beta chain) was sequenced during a study of OX40 agonist ivuxolimab in advanced cancers. The repertoire was sequenced with immunoSEQ multiplex PCR; TCRdb's copy has only in-frame clones and lacks some. The data hold around 46,000 clones, with approximately 91% observed a single time. The CDR3 contains 15 residues. V lost 6 bases to trimming and J lost 0 bases, with 12 bases between them. Germline values: CDR1 SNHLY, CDR2 FYNNEI. This chain connects TRBV2 to TRBJ1-3; a possible D gene is TRBD1 (6 bases). This receptor was identified in an adult with an advanced solid tumor such as melanoma, head and neck, liver or kidney cancer. The starting material was CD4+ or CD8+ T cells sorted from blood, obtained in a trial of the OX40 agonist ivuxolimab. CDR3 sequence reads: CASRGRRGSGNTIYF. The CDR3, as DNA: TGTGCCAGCAGAGGACGCAGGGGCTCTGGAAACACCATATATTTT.